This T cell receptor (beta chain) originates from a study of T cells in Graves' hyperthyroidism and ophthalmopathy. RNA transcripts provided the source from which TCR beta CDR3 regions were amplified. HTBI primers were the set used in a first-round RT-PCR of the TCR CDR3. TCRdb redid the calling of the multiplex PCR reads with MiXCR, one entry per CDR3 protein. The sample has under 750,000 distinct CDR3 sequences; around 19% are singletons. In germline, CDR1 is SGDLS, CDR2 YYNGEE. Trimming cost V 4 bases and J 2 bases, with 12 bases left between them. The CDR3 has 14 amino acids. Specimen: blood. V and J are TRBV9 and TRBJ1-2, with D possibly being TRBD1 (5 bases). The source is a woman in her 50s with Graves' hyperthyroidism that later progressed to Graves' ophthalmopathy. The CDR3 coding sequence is TGTGCCAGCAGCCCTGGTGACAGCAACTATGGCTACACCTTC. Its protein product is CASSPGDSNYGYTF.